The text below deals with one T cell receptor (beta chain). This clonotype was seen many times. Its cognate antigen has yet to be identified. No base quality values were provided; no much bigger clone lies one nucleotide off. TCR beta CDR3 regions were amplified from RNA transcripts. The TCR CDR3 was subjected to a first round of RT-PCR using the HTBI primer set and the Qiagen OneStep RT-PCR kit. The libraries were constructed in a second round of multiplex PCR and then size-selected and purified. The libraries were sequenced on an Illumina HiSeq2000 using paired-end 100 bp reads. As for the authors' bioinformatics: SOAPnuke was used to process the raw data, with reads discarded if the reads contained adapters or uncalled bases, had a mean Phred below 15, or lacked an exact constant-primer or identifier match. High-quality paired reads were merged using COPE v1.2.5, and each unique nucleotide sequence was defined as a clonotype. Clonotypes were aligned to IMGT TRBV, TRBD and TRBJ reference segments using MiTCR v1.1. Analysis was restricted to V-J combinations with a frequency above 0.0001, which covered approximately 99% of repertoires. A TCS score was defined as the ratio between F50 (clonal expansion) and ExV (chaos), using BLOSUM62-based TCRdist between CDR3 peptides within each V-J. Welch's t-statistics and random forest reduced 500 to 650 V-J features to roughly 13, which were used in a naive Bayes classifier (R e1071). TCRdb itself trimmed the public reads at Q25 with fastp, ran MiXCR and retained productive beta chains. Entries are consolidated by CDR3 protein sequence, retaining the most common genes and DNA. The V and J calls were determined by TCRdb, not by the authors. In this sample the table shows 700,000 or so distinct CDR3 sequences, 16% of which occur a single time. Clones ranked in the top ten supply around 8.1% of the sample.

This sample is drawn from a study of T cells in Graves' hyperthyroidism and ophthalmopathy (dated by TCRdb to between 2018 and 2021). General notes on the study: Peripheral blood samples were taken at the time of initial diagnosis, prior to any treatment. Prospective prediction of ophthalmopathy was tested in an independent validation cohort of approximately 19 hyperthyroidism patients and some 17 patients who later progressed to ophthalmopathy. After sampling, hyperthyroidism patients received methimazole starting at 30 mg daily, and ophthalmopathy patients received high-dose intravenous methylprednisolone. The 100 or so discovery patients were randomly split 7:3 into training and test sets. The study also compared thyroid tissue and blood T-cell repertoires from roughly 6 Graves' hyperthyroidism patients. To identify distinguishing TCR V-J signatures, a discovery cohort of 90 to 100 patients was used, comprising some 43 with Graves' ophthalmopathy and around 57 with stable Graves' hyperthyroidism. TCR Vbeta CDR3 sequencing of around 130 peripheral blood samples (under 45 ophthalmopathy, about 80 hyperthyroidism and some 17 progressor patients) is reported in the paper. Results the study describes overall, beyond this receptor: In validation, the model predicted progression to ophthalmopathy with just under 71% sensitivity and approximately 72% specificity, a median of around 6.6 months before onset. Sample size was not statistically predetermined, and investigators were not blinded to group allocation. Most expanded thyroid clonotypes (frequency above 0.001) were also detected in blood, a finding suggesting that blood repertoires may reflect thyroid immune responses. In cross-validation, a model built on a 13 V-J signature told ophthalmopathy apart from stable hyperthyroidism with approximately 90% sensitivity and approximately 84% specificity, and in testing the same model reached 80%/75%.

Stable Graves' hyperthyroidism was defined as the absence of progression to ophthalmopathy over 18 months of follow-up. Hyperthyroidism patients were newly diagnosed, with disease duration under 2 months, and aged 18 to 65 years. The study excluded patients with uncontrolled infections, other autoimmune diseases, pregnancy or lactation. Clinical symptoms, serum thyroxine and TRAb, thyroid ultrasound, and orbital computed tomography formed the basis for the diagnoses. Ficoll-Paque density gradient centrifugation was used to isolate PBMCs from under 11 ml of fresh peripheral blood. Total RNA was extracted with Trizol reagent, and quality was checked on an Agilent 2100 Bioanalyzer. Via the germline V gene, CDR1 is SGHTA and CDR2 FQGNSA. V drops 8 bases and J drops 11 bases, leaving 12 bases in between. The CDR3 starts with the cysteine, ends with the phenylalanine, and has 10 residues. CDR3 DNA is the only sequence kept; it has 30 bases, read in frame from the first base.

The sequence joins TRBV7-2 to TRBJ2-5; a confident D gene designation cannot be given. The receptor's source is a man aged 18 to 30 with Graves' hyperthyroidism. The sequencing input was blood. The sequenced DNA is TGTGCCAGCCGGCATATGGTACAGTACTTC. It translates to CASRHMVQYF.